The rows below give T cell receptor beta chains drawn from one sample of a study of CD8 T cells in Susac syndrome. From the immunoSEQ multiplex PCR reads, TCRdb called clonotypes with MiXCR, one entry per CDR3 protein. In the table there are about 160,000 distinct CDR3 sequences, about 94% of which are singletons. The material sequenced was CD4+ T cells from PBMCs. The origin of the receptors is a human donor in good health. The CDR3 runs from the conserved cysteine through the conserved F or W. Fields, in order: clone size, D gene, V gene, J gene, CDR3 DNA, CDR3 protein. A D gene is named only where the DNA matches it firmly. Some rows mark clone size as missing; the rest say once, few, many or name a class of expanded clone.

abundance: .; d_gene: TRBD2; v_gene: TRBV6-6; j_gene: TRBJ2-5; CDR3nt: TGTGCCAGCAAGCGGGGGCGCCAAGAGACCCAGTACTTC; CDR3aa: CASKRGRQETQYF
abundance: .; d_gene: .; v_gene: TRBV9; j_gene: TRBJ2-1; CDR3nt: TGTGCCAGCAGCTCGGGCCCTCACAATGAGCAGTTCTTC; CDR3aa: CASSSGPHNEQFF
abundance: .; d_gene: TRBD1; v_gene: TRBV29-1; j_gene: TRBJ2-3; CDR3nt: TGCAGCGTTGAGTCGGACAGGCGTCCGGATACGCAGTATTTT; CDR3aa: CSVESDRRPDTQYF
abundance: .; d_gene: .; v_gene: TRBV5-1; j_gene: TRBJ2-3; CDR3nt: TGCGCCAGCAGCGAGGAGGGGATGAATACGCAGTATTTT; CDR3aa: CASSEEGMNTQYF
abundance: .; d_gene: .; v_gene: TRBV6-1; j_gene: TRBJ1-1; CDR3nt: TGTGCCAGCAATTACAAGAACACTGAAGCTTTCTTT; CDR3aa: CASNYKNTEAFF
abundance: .; d_gene: .; v_gene: TRBV2; j_gene: TRBJ2-7; CDR3nt: TGTGCCAGCACCCCCAGAACAGTAGCCTACGAGCAGTACTTC; CDR3aa: CASTPRTVAYEQYF
abundance: .; d_gene: .; v_gene: TRBV29-1; j_gene: TRBJ2-2; CDR3nt: TGCAGCGTAGCAATGGGACCATCACTGTTTTTT; CDR3aa: CSVAMGPSLFF
abundance: .; d_gene: .; v_gene: TRBV9; j_gene: TRBJ2-7; CDR3nt: TGTGCCAGCAGCCCCCTGGGGGGCTACGAGCAGTACTTC; CDR3aa: CASSPLGGYEQYF
abundance: .; d_gene: .; v_gene: TRBV6-1; j_gene: TRBJ2-7; CDR3nt: TGTGCCAGCAGTGGACAGGAGATCTACGAGCAGTACTTC; CDR3aa: CASSGQEIYEQYF
abundance: .; d_gene: .; v_gene: TRBV18; j_gene: TRBJ1-5; CDR3nt: TGTGCCAGCTCACCCTCCACAGGGAATGGGAGACAGCCCCAGCATTTT; CDR3aa: CASSPSTGNGRQPQHF
abundance: .; d_gene: .; v_gene: TRBV12-3/TRBV12-4; j_gene: TRBJ1-5; CDR3nt: TGTGCCAGCTTGGGCCTTGATAGCAATCAGCCCCAGCATTTT; CDR3aa: CASLGLDSNQPQHF
abundance: .; d_gene: .; v_gene: TRBV20-1; j_gene: TRBJ2-7; CDR3nt: TGCAGTGCTAGAGCCTCCTACGAGCAGTACTTC; CDR3aa: CSARASYEQYF
abundance: .; d_gene: TRBD1; v_gene: TRBV27; j_gene: TRBJ1-1; CDR3nt: TGTGCCAGCAGCACGGGGGACAGTCAGATGAACACTGAAGCTTTCTTT; CDR3aa: CASSTGDSQMNTEAFF
abundance: once; d_gene: .; v_gene: TRBV7-2; j_gene: TRBJ2-1; CDR3nt: TGTGCCACCGCGATTGGTAATCCAAATGAGCAGTTCTTC; CDR3aa: CATAIGNPNEQFF
abundance: .; d_gene: .; v_gene: TRBV3-1; j_gene: TRBJ1-2; CDR3nt: TGTGCCAGCAGCCCCAGAGGGATCTATGGCTACACCTTC; CDR3aa: CASSPRGIYGYTF
abundance: .; d_gene: TRBD1; v_gene: TRBV9; j_gene: TRBJ1-3; CDR3nt: TGTGCCAGCAGCGTAGGGCCAGGGGGCCATGGAAACACCATATATTTT; CDR3aa: CASSVGPGGHGNTIYF
abundance: once; d_gene: .; v_gene: TRBV15; j_gene: TRBJ1-1; CDR3nt: TGTGCCACCAGCAGAGATCAATGGTGGGAGAACACTGAAGCTTTCTTT; CDR3aa: CATSRDQWWENTEAFF
abundance: .; d_gene: .; v_gene: TRBV7-2; j_gene: TRBJ1-6; CDR3nt: TGTGCCAGCAGCTTAGGCGCCAGGAGAGATTCACCCCTCCACTTT; CDR3aa: CASSLGARRDSPLHF